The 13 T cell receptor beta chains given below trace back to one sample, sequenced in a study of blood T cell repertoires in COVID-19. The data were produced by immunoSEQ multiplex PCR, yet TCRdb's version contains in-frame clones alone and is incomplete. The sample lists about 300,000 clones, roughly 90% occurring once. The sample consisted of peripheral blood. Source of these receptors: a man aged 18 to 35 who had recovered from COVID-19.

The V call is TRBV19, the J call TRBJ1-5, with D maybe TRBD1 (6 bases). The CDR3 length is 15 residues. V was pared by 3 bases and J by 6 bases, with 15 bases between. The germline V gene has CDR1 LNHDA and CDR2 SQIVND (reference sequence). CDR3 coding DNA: TGTGCCAGTAGTATTTTACAGGGAAGTCGTCAGCCCCAGCATTTT. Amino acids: CASSILQGSRQPQHF.

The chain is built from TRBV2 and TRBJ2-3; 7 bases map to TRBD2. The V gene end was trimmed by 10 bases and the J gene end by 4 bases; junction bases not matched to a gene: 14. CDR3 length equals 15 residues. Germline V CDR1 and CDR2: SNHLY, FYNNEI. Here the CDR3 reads CATGGRDDGPDTQYF. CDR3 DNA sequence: TGTGCCACCGGAGGGAGGGATGATGGCCCAGATACGCAGTATTTT.

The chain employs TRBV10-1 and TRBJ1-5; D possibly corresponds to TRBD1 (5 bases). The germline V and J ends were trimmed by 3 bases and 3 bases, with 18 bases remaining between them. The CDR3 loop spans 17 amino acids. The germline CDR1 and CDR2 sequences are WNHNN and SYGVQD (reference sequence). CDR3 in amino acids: CASSELGRQIYNQPQHF. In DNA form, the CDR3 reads TGCGCCAGCAGTGAATTGGGTCGACAGATTTACAATCAGCCCCAGCATTTT.

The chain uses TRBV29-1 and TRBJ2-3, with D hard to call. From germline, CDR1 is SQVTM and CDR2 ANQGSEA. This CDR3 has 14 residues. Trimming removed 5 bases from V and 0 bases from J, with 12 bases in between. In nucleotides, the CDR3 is TGCAGCGTTCCCAGGCTTACTAGCACAGATACGCAGTATTTT. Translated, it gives CSVPRLTSTDTQYF.

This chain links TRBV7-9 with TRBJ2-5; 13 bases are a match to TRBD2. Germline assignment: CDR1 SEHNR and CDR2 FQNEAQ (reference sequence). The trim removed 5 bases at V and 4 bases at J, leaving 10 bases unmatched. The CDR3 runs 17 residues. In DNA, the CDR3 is TGTGCCAGCAGCCCAATCGGACTAGCGGGAGTAGGAGAGACCCAGTACTTC. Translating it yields CASSPIGLAGVGETQYF.

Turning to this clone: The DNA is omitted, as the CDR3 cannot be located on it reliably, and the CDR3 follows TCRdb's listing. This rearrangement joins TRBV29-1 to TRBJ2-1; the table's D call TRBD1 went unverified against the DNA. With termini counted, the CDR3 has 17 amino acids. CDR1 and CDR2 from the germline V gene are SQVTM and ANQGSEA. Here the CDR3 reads CSVVFWQAGSRANEQFF.

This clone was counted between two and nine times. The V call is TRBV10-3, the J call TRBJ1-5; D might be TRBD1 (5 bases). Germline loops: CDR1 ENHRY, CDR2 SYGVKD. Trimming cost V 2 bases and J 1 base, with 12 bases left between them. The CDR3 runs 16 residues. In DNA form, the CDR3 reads TGTGCCATCAGTGAGGGTCAGGGAAGGAGCAATCAGCCCCAGCATTTT. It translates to CAISEGQGRSNQPQHF.

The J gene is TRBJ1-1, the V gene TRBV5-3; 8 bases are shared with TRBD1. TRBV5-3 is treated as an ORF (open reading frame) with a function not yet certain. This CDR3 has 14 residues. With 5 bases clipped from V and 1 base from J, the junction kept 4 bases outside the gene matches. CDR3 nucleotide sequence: TGTGCCAGAAGAACCGGGACAGGGAACACTGAAGCTTTCTTT. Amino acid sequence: CARRTGTGNTEAFF.

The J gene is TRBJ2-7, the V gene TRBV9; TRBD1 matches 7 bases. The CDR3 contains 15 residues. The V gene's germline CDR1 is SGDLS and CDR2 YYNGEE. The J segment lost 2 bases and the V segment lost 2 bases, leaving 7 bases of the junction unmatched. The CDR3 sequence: CASSVGQAPTYEQYF. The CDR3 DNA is TGTGCCAGCAGCGTCGGACAGGCCCCTACCTACGAGCAGTACTTC.

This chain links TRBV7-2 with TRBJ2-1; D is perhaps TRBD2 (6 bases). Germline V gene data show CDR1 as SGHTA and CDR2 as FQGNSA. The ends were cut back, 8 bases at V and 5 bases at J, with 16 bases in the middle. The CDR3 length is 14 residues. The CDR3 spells CASRRGGINNEQFF. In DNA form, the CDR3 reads TGTGCCAGCCGTCGAGGCGGGATCAACAATGAGCAGTTCTTC. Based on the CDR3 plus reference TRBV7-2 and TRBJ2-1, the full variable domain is GAGVSQSPSNKVTEKGKDVELRCDPISGHTALYWYRQSLGQGLEFLIYFQGNSAPDKSGLPSDRFSAERTGGSVSTLTIQRTQQEDSAVYLCASRRGGINNEQFFGPGTRLTVL.

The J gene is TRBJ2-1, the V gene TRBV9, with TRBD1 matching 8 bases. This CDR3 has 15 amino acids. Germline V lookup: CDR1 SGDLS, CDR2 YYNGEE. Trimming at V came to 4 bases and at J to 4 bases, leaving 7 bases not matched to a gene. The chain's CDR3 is CASSRPGQAYNEQFF. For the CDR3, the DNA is TGTGCCAGCAGCCGGCCGGGACAGGCGTACAATGAGCAGTTCTTC.

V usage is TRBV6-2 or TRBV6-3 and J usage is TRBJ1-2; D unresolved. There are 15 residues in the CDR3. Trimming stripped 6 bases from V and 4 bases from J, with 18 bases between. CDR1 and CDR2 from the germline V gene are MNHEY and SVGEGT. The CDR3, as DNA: TGTGCCAGCAGCCCGGGAGCAGAGGTAATCTATGGCTACACCTTC. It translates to CASSPGAEVIYGYTF.

The CDR3 DNA sequence: TGTGCCAGCAGCTACCTTGGACAGTTTGGAAATCCCCAGCATTTT. Its protein product is CASSYLGQFGNPQHF. The rearrangement uses TRBV5-5 and TRBJ1-5; D may be TRBD1 (6 bases). V lost 3 bases and J 10 bases, leaving 20 bases between the germline ends. The CDR3 is made up of 15 amino acids. Germline values: CDR1 SGHKS, CDR2 YYEKEE (reference sequence).